This T cell receptor beta chain originates from a study of cytomegalovirus exposure and HLA in healthy donors. Study results and limitations: Roughly uniform sequencing depth across donors was assumed, possibly incorrectly.

The study ran its PCR with 60 Vbeta and 13 Jbeta primers. Original processing notes: About 11 million of some 80 million unique TCR beta chains were shared, per a later count. Data came from immunoSEQ multiplex PCR; TCRdb stores just in-frame clones and leaves some out. The V and J calls and clone size were taken over from that table, and D and trimming were inferred from the DNA. The data contain 35,000 to 40,000 clones, over 90% of them seen just once; the ten biggest clones take up roughly 2.6%. This CDR3 is 14 amino acids long. V dropped 6 bases and J dropped 5 bases, with 13 bases sitting between them. Germline CDR1 is SNHLY and CDR2 is FYNNEI. Notes on this clone: Antigen: not known.

The TCR sequence derives from a woman aged 18-29 years in good health and CMV-seronegative. The rearrangement uses TRBV2 and TRBJ1-4; D is uncertain. The sequenced sample consisted of PBMCs. CDR3 loop: CASSLGRFNEKLFF. Here the CDR3 DNA reads TGTGCCAGCAGCCTGGGCCGTTTCAATGAAAAACTGTTTTTT.